The 8 T cell receptor beta chains listed next were all sequenced from one sample in a study of blood T cells in healthy people across ages. With a J-beta primer mix and a sample-barcoded 5' primer, a second PCR ran about 6 to 11 cycles. MiXCR, applied by TCRdb to the 5' RACE reads, yields one record per CDR3 protein. The data hold about 400,000 distinct CDR3 sequences, with approximately 47% observed a single time. Sample: blood. Receptors were obtained from a man between 60 and 75 years old in good health.

V is TRBV7-2 and J is TRBJ2-3, with D possibly matching TRBD2 (6 bases). The germline V gene encodes CDR1 SGHTA and CDR2 FQGNSA. This CDR3 is built from 15 residues. Trimming pared 3 bases from V and 4 bases from J, leaving 14 bases between. CDR3 nucleotides: TGTGCCAGCAGCTTTGCGGGGACTCCCGCAGATACGCAGTATTTT. Its translation: CASSFAGTPADTQYF.

The chain joins TRBV15 to TRBJ2-3; TRBD2 aligns across 10 bases. Germline CDR1 is LNHNV and CDR2 is YYDKDF (reference sequence). CDR3 length: 16 residues. Losses at the gene ends were 1 base for V and 1 base for J; bases not matched to a gene: 2. For the CDR3, the DNA is TGTGCCACCAGCAGAGGGACTAGCGGACGCACAGATACGCAGTATTTT. Translating gives CATSRGTSGRTDTQYF.

This clonotype came up a few times. The chain recombines TRBV15 with TRBJ1-2, with unresolved D. Germline CDR1 is LNHNV and CDR2 is YYDKDF (reference sequence). The CDR3 covers 14 residues. Trimming removed 0 bases from V and 5 bases from J, with 10 bases in between. CDR3 DNA: TGTGCCACCAGCAGAGAGTCGTTGGGGTATGGCTACACCTTC. As protein: CATSRESLGYGYTF.

This chain connects TRBV7-8 to TRBJ2-1; D not resolved. This CDR3 is built from 12 residues. V lost 7 bases and J 7 bases, leaving 11 bases between the germline ends. The germline V gene encodes CDR1 SGHVS and CDR2 FQNEAQ. The DNA of the CDR3 is TGTGCCAGCACACAGCGCCGTAATGAGCAGTTCTTC. It translates to CASTQRRNEQFF.

This sequence joins TRBV28 and TRBJ2-1; 8 positions match TRBD1. The germline CDR1 and CDR2 sequences are MDHEN and SYDVKM. The J segment lost 4 bases and the V segment lost 10 bases, leaving 6 bases of the junction unmatched. The CDR3 extends over 13 amino acids. CDR3 loop: CATDRDAYNEQFF. The CDR3 DNA sequence: TGTGCCACGGACAGGGACGCGTACAATGAGCAGTTCTTC.

The V call is TRBV5-1, the J call TRBJ1-2, with D unclear. Deletions cut 0 bases from V and 0 bases from J, with 9 bases between. The CDR3 extends over 15 amino acids. The V gene's germline CDR1 is SGHRS and CDR2 YFSETQ. The CDR3 DNA reads as TGCGCCAGCAGCTTGGGGGAAGTAGCTAACTATGGCTACACCTTC. Protein product: CASSLGEVANYGYTF.

This clonotype has more than one count but fewer than ten. V usage is TRBV5-1 and J usage is TRBJ1-1; 7 positions match TRBD1. Per the germline V gene, CDR1 is SGHRS and CDR2 is YFSETQ. The junction had 7 bases not matched to a gene; V was cut back by 4 bases and J by 1 base. CDR3 length equals 15 residues. The CDR3 region has the DNA TGCGCCAGCAGCATCAGGGGGGAACGGAACACTGAAGCTTTCTTT. Protein: CASSIRGERNTEAFF.

The table lists this clonotype with a few counts. The genes are TRBV4-3 and TRBJ1-2; weak D call: TRBD1 (6 bases). V was trimmed by 2 bases and J by 4 bases, leaving 20 bases between them. The CDR3 runs 17 residues. Germline V gene data show CDR1 as LGHNA and CDR2 as YSLEER. The CDR3 DNA reads as TGCGCCAGCAGCCAATCACAGATAGGGGGGCTCCTCTATGGCTACACCTTC. Protein product: CASSQSQIGGLLYGYTF.